The present T cell receptor beta chain was sequenced within a study of T cell changes during pregnancy in multiple sclerosis. V was trimmed by 0 bases and J by 7 bases, leaving 18 bases between them. The CDR3 is made up of 16 amino acids. Per germline, CDR1 WNHNN and CDR2 SYGVQD (reference sequence). The method was immunoSEQ multiplex PCR; TCRdb's version includes in-frame clones alone and lacks a portion of them. Of approximately 35,000 clones in the sample, almost 95% were seen once. The sequence derives from a female donor with multiple sclerosis, enrolled in a pregnancy study. The genes are TRBV10-1 and TRBJ1-2, with D hard to call. Sequenced input: PBMCs (not recorded whether the cells were cultured). CDR3 DNA: TGCGCCAGCAGTGAGTCCTACAGCGGGTCCCCTGGTGGCTACACCTTC. Amino acids: CASSESYSGSPGGYTF.